The 17 T cell receptor beta chains listed next were all sequenced from one sample in a study of blood T cell repertoires in COVID-19. The repertoire was sequenced with immunoSEQ multiplex PCR; TCRdb's copy has only in-frame clones and lacks some. The sample contains 80,000 to 130,000 clones, roughly 92% of which appear only once. Sequenced sample: peripheral blood. These receptor sequences come from a man in his 70s with acute or convalescent COVID-19.

V usage is TRBV6-2 or TRBV6-3 and J usage is TRBJ2-3, with 7 bases lining up with TRBD2. The V segment lost 6 bases and the J segment 0 bases; nucleotides outside the gene matches: 9. Germline loops: CDR1 MNHEY, CDR2 SVGEGT. This CDR3 has 16 amino acids. The CDR3 DNA reads as TGTGCCAGCAGCCATACTAGCGCCGCTAGCACAGATACGCAGTATTTT. Translation gives CASSHTSAASTDTQYF.

This clone has more than one count but fewer than ten. The chain has TRBV6-5 and TRBJ2-1, with a possible D match to TRBD1 (6 bases). There are 15 residues in the CDR3. The germline V and J ends were trimmed by 2 bases and 0 bases, with 8 bases remaining between them. Germline V gene lookup returns CDR1 MNHEY and CDR2 SVGAGI. Written as DNA, the CDR3 is TGTGCCAGCAGTTACCGGGACATCTCCTACAATGAGCAGTTCTTC. Encoded protein: CASSYRDISYNEQFF.

The rearrangement uses TRBV7-8 and TRBJ2-1; 8 nucleotides align to TRBD2. The CDR3 loop spans 15 amino acids. From germline, CDR1 is SGHVS and CDR2 FQNEAQ. The trim removed 1 base at V and 6 bases at J, leaving 5 bases unmatched. Here the CDR3 reads CASSLVAGPPNEQFF. The CDR3 nucleotides read TGTGCCAGCAGCTTAGTAGCGGGGCCCCCCAATGAGCAGTTCTTC.

J is TRBJ1-2 and V is TRBV5-6, with D perhaps matching TRBD1 (5 bases). Trimming left V 2 bases short and J 8 bases short, with 7 bases between. The CDR3 has 11 amino acids. Per the germline V gene, CDR1 is SGHDT and CDR2 is YYEEEE. Written as DNA, the CDR3 is TGTGCCAGCAGCTTCGGGGGAGGCTACACCTTC. Translated, it gives CASSFGGGYTF.

This clone appeared a single time. The gene calls are TRBV5-5 and TRBJ2-7, with 8 bases fitting TRBD2. J gave up 2 bases and V 0 bases, and 4 bases lay outside the gene matches. Germline lookup yields CDR1 SGHKS and CDR2 YYEKEE (reference sequence). The CDR3 extends over 15 amino acids. Here the CDR3 DNA reads TGTGCCAGCAGCTTGGCACTAGCGGCTCCCTACGAGCAGTACTTC. Translating gives CASSLALAAPYEQYF. The variable domain in full, completed from reference TRBV5-5 and TRBJ2-7, reads DAGVTQSPTHLIKTRGQQVTLRCSPISGHKSVSWYQQVLGQGPQFIFQYYEKEERGRGNFPDRFSARQFPNYSSELNVNALLLGDSALYLCASSLALAAPYEQYFGPGTRLTVT.

The CDR3 nucleotides read TGTGCCAGCAGCCCTAGGGACAGGGGGCATGTTGGCTACACCTTC. Protein product: CASSPRDRGHVGYTF. The rearrangement uses TRBV3-1 (or the pseudogene TRBV3-2) and TRBJ1-2; 12 bases match TRBD1. Germline CDR1 is LGHDT and CDR2 is YNNKEL (reference sequence). This CDR3 spans 15 amino acids. Trimming at V came to 4 bases and at J to 7 bases, leaving 7 bases not matched to a gene.

The chain has TRBV5-4 and TRBJ2-7; 7 bases agree with TRBD2. Germline lookup yields CDR1 SGHNT and CDR2 YYREEE (reference sequence). The CDR3 runs 13 residues. With 5 bases clipped from V and 6 bases from J, the junction kept 8 bases outside the gene matches. The CDR3 region is CASREGTITEQYF. The CDR3 region has the DNA TGTGCCAGCAGGGAGGGGACTATTACCGAGCAGTACTTC.

The chain combines TRBV2 with TRBJ1-3; perhaps TRBD1 as D (5 bases). V lost 1 base to trimming and J lost 2 bases, with 9 bases between them. CDR1 is SNHLY and CDR2 is FYNNEI in the germline V gene. The length of the CDR3 is 15 residues. DNA for the CDR3: TGTGCCAGCAGTGAAGGGGCGGGGGCTGGAAACACCATATATTTT. This encodes CASSEGAGAGNTIYF.

This clone was recorded once. The chain employs TRBV7-3 and TRBJ2-3, with 8 bases that match TRBD1. CDR3 size: 15 residues. V lost 5 bases, J lost 1 base, and 5 bases stayed unmatched. Germline loops: CDR1 SGHTA, CDR2 FQGTGA. The CDR3, as DNA: TGTGCCAGCAGCGGAGGACAGGGTGGCACAGATACGCAGTATTTT. Protein product: CASSGGQGGTDTQYF.

The V gene is TRBV24-1, the J gene TRBJ1-4; the match to TRBD1 covers 7 bases. Germline lookup yields CDR1 KGHDR and CDR2 SFDVKD. The length of the CDR3 is 15 residues. V shed 2 bases and J 3 bases; nucleotides not matched to a gene: 2. The CDR3 here is CATSDSGTANEKLFF. CDR3 in DNA: TGTGCCACCAGTGATTCCGGGACAGCTAATGAAAAACTGTTTTTT.

The J gene is TRBJ2-1, the V gene TRBV5-6; 13 nucleotides agree with TRBD2. The V segment lost 4 bases and the J segment 15 bases; nucleotides outside the gene matches: 13. The CDR3 totals 15 residues. CDR1 is SGHDT, CDR2 YYEEEE, per germline. The CDR3 protein is CASSLGLAGVGPWFF. The CDR3 DNA reads as TGTGCCAGCAGCCTCGGACTAGCGGGGGTTGGGCCATGGTTCTTC.

This chain connects TRBV7-9 to TRBJ1-2; no reliable D call. Germline V gives CDR1 SEHNR, CDR2 FQNEAQ (reference sequence). Trimming left V 4 bases short and J 5 bases short, with 20 bases between. This CDR3 has 16 amino acids. The CDR3 is CASSSLPLVDRYGYTF. DNA for the CDR3: TGTGCCAGCAGCTCACTCCCCCTAGTAGATCGGTATGGCTACACCTTC.

The chain links TRBV5-6 to TRBJ2-5; 8 nucleotides match TRBD1. Per the germline V gene, CDR1 is SGHDT and CDR2 is YYEEEE. This CDR3 has 15 amino acids. V gave up 2 bases and J gave up 8 bases; unmatched junction bases: 11. CDR3 nucleotide sequence: TGTGCCAGCAGCTTTTTGGACAGGGTTGGTGGTACCCAGTACTTC. Translation: CASSFLDRVGGTQYF.

The genes are TRBV11-2 and TRBJ1-1, with TRBD1 matching over 8 bases. This CDR3 has 15 residues. The trim removed 4 bases at V and 2 bases at J, leaving 6 bases unmatched. Germline lookup yields CDR1 SGHAT and CDR2 FQNNGV. This CDR3 is CASSSDGQGNTEAFF. The CDR3 region has the DNA TGTGCCAGCAGCTCAGACGGACAGGGAAACACTGAAGCTTTCTTT.

The chain employs TRBV7-7 and TRBJ2-5, with D possibly TRBD2 on 6 matching bases. Trimming removed 4 bases from V and 1 base from J, with 13 bases in between. The CDR3 covers 15 residues. Per the germline V gene, CDR1 is SSHAT and CDR2 is FNYEAQ (reference sequence). The CDR3 spells CASSWGVASQETQYF. DNA of the CDR3: TGTGCCAGCAGCTGGGGGGTAGCAAGCCAAGAGACCCAGTACTTC. The full variable domain, rest sourced from reference TRBV7-7 and TRBJ2-5, is GAGVSQSPRYKVTKRGQDVTLRCDPISSHATLYWYQQALGQGPEFLTYFNYEAQPDKSGLPSDRFSAERPEGSISTLTIQRTEQRDSAMYRCASSWGVASQETQYFGPGTRLLVL.

The chain employs TRBV11-2 and TRBJ2-7; 7 bases are a match to TRBD1. Germline CDR1 reads SGHAT; CDR2 reads FQNNGV. The CDR3 spans 15 residues. After removal of 1 base from V and 4 bases from J, the junction contained 7 bases not matched to a gene. The CDR3 coding sequence is TGTGCCAGCAGCTTAGCTTCGACAGGGTGGTACGAGCAGTACTTC. Its protein is CASSLASTGWYEQYF. The full variable domain, rest sourced from reference TRBV11-2 and TRBJ2-7, is EAGVAQSPRYKIIEKRQSVAFWCNPISGHATLYWYQQILGQGPKLLIQFQNNGVVDDSQLPKDRFSAERLKGVDSTLKIQPAKLEDSAVYLCASSLASTGWYEQYFGPGTRLTVT.

The chain employs TRBV28 and TRBJ2-2, with TRBD1 matching over 9 bases. Germline V gene lookup returns CDR1 MDHEN and CDR2 SYDVKM. V shed 7 bases and J 4 bases; nucleotides not matched to a gene: 4. This CDR3 is built from 14 residues. The CDR3 DNA follows: TGTGCCAGCAAGAGGGACAGGGTCACCGGGGAGCTGTTTTTT. Its translation is CASKRDRVTGELFF.